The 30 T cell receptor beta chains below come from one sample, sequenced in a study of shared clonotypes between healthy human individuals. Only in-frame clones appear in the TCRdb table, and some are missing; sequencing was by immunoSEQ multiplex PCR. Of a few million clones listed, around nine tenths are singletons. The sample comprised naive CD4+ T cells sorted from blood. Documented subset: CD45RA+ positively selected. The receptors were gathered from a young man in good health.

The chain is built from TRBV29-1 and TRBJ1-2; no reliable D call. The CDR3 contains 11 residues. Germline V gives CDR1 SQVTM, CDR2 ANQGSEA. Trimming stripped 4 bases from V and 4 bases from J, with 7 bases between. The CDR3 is CSVASGYGYTF. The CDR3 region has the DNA TGCAGCGTTGCGTCAGGCTATGGCTACACCTTC.

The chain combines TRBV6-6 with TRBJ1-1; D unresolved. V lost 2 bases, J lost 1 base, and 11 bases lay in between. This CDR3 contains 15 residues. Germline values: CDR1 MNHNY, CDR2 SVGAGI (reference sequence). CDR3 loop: CASSYHESGNTEAFF. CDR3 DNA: TGTGCCAGCAGTTACCACGAGTCAGGGAACACTGAAGCTTTCTTT.

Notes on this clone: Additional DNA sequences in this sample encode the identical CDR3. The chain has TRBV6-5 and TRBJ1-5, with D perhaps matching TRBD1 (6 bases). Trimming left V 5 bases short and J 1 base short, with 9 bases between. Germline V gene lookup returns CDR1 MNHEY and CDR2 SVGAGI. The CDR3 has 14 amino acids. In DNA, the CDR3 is TGTGCCAGCAGTCGAGGGGGGAGCAATCAGCCCCAGCATTTT. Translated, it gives CASSRGGSNQPQHF.

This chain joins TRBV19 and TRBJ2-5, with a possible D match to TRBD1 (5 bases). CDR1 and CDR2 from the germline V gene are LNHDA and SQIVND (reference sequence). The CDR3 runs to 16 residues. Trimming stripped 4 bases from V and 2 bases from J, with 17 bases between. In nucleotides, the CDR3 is TGTGCCAGTAGTAAGTTAGGGGCAGGTCGACAAGAGACCCAGTACTTC. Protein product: CASSKLGAGRQETQYF.

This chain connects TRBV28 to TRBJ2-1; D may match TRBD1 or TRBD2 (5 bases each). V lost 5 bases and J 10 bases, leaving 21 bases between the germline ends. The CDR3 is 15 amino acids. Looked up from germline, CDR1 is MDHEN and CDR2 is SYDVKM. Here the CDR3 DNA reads TGTGCCAGCAGTCCTCGCCAGGGACCCCGTGGGGAGCAGTTCTTC. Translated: CASSPRQGPRGEQFF.

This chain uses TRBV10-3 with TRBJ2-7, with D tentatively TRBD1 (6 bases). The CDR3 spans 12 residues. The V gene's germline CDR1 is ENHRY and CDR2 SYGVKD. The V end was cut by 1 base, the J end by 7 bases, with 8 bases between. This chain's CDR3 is CAISEYREEQYF. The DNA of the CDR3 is TGTGCCATCAGTGAGTACAGGGAAGAGCAGTACTTC.

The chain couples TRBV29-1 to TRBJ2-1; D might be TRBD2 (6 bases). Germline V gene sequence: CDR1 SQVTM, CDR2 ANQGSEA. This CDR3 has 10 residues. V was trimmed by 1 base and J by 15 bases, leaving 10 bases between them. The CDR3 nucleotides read TGCAGCGTTGAAGTGCGGGACCCGTTCTTC. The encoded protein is CSVEVRDPFF.

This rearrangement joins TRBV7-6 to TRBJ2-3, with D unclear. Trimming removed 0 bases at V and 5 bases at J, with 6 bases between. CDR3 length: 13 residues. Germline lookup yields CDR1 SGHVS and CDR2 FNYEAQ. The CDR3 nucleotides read TGTGCCAGCAGCTTAGCTGAGAAAGATACGCAGTATTTT. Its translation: CASSLAEKDTQYF.

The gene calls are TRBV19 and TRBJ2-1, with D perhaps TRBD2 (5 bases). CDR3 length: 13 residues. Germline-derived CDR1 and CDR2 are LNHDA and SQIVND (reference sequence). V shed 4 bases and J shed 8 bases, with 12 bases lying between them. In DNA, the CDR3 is TGTGCCAGTAGTAAGCAGCAGGAGGATGAGCAGTTCTTC. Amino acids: CASSKQQEDEQFF.

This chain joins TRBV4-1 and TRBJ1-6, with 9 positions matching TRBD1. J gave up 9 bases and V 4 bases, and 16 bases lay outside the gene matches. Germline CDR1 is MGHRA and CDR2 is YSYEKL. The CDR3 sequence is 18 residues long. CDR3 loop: CASSRPPGTGLGGSPLHF. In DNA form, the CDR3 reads TGCGCCAGCAGCCGACCCCCCGGGACAGGGCTCGGGGGTTCACCCCTCCACTTT.

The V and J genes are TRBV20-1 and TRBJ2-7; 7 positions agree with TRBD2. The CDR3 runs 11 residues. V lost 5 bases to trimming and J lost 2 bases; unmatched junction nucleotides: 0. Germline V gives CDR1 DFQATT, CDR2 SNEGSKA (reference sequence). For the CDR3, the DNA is TGCAGTGCTGGGACTACCTACGAGCAGTACTTC. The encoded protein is CSAGTTYEQYF.

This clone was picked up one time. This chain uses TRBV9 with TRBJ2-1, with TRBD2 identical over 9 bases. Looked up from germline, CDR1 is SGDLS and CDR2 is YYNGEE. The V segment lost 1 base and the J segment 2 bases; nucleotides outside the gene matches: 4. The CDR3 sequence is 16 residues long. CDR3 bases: TGTGCCAGCAGCGTAACCGGCGGGGGGGCCTACAATGAGCAGTTCTTC. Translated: CASSVTGGGAYNEQFF.

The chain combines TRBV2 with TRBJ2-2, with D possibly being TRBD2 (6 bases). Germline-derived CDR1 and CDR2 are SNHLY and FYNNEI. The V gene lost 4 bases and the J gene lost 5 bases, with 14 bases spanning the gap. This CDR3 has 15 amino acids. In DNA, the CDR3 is TGTGCCAGCAGTGCCGGGACTTCCTTGACCGGGGAGCTGTTTTTT. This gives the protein CASSAGTSLTGELFF.

CDR3 residues: CASSLESADYEKLFF. CDR3 bases: TGCGCCAGCAGCTTGGAGTCAGCAGATTATGAAAAACTGTTTTTT. The chain has TRBV5-1 and TRBJ1-4; no clear D gene. Germline loops: CDR1 SGHRS, CDR2 YFSETQ. CDR3 length: 15 residues. Trimming shortened V by 0 bases and J by 6 bases, and 12 bases separated the two germline ends.

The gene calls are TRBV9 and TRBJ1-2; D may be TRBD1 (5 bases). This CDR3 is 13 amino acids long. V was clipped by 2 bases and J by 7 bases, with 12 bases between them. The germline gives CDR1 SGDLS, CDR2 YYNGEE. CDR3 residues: CASSVNQGSGYTF. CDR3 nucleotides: TGTGCCAGCAGCGTTAACCAGGGTTCTGGCTACACCTTC.

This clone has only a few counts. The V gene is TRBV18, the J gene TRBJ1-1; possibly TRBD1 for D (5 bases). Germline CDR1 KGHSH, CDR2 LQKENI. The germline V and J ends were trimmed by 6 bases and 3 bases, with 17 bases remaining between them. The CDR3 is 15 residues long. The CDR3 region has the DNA TGTGCCAGCTCTCCCATGGGGGTTAGGGACACTGAAGCTTTCTTT. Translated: CASSPMGVRDTEAFF.

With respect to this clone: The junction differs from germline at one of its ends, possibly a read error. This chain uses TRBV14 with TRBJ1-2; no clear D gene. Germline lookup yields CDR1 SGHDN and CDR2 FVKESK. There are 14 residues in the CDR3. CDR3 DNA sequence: TGTGCCAGCAGCAAAGACCGACTTAACTATGGCTACACCTTC. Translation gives CASSKDRLNYGYTF.

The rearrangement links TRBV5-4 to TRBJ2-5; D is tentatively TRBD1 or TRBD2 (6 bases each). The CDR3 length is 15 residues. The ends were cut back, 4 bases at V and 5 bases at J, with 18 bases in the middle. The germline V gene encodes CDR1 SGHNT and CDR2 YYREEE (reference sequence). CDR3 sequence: CASSPDTGRIETQYF. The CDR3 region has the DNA TGTGCCAGCAGCCCAGATACAGGGAGGATTGAGACCCAGTACTTC.

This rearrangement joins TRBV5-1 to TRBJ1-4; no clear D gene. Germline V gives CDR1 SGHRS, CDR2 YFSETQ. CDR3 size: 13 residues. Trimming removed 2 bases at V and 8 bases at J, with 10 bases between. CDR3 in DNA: TGCGCCAGCAGCTTAACTATCTCGGAAAAACTGTTTTTT. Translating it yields CASSLTISEKLFF. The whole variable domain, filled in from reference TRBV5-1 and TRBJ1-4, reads KAGVTQTPRYLIKTRGQQVTLSCSPISGHRSVSWYQQTPGQGLQFLFEYFSETQRNKGNFPGRFSGRQFSNSRSEMNVSTLELGDSALYLCASSLTISEKLFFGSGTQLSVL.

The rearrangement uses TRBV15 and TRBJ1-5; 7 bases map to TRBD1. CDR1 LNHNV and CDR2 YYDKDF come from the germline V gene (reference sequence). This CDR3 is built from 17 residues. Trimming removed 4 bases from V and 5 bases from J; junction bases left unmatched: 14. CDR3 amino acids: CATSNTGDGRMDQPQHF. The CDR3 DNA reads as TGTGCCACCAGCAACACAGGGGACGGGCGTATGGATCAGCCCCAGCATTTT. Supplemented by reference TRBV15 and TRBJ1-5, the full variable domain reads DAMVIQNPRYQVTQFGKPVTLSCSQTLNHNVMYWYQQKSSQAPKLLFHYYDKDFNNEADTPDNFQSRRPNTSFCFLDIRSPGLGDTAMYLCATSNTGDGRMDQPQHFGDGTRLSIL.

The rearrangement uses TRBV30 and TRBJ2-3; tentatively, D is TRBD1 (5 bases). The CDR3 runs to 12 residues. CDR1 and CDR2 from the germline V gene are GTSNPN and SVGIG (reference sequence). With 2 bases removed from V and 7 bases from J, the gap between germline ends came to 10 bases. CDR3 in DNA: TGTGCCTGGAGTCAGGGTCAATATACGCAGTATTTT. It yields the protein CAWSQGQYTQYF.

The CDR3 spells CASSFGGNPGTDTQYF. Written as DNA, the CDR3 is TGCGCCAGCAGCTTTGGCGGGAACCCGGGCACAGATACGCAGTATTTT. The chain employs TRBV5-1 and TRBJ2-3; possible D gene TRBD2, 6 bases. Trimming took off 2 bases at V and 1 base at J, with 14 bases between the two ends. The CDR3 extends over 16 amino acids. CDR1 is SGHRS, CDR2 YFSETQ, per germline.

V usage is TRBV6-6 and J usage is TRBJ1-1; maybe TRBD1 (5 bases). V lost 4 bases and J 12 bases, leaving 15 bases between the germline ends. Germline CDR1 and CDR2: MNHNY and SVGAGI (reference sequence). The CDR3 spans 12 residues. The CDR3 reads CASSSSGTVPFF. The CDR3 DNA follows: TGTGCCAGCAGTTCCAGCGGGACGGTTCCTTTCTTT.

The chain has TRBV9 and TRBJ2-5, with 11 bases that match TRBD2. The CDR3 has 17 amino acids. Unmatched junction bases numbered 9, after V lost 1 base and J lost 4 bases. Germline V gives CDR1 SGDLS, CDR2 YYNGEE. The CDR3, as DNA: TGTGCCAGCAGCGTAATAGCGGGAGGGCCCTCAGGAGAGACCCAGTACTTC. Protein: CASSVIAGGPSGETQYF.

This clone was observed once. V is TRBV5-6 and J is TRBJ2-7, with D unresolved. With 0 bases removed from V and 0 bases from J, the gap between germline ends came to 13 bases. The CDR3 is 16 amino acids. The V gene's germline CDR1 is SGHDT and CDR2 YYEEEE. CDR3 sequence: CASSLGGRVISYEQYF. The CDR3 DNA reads TGTGCCAGCAGCTTGGGAGGTCGGGTTATCTCCTACGAGCAGTACTTC.

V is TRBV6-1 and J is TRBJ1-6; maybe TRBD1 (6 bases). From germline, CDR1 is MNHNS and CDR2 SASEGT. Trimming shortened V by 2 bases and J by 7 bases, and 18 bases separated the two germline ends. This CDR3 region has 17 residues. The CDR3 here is CASSELNTGPENSPLHF. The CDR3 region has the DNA TGTGCCAGCAGTGAACTCAACACAGGGCCCGAAAATTCACCCCTCCACTTT.

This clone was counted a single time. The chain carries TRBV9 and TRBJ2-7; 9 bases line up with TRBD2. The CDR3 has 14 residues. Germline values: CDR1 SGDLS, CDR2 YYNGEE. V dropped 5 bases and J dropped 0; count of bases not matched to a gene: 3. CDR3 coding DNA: TGTGCCAGCAGGTTAGCGGGGGACTCCTACGAGCAGTACTTC. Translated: CASRLAGDSYEQYF.

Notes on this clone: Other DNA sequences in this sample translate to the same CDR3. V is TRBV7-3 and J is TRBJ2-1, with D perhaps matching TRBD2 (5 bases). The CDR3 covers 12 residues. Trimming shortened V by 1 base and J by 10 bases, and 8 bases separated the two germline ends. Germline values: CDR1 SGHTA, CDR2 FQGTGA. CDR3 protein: CASSLMGGEQFF. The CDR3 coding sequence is TGTGCCAGCAGCTTAATGGGCGGGGAGCAGTTCTTC.

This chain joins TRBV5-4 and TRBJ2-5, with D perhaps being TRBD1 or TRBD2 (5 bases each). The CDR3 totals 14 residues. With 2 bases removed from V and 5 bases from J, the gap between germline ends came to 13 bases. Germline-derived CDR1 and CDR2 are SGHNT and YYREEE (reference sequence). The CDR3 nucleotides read TGTGCCAGCAGCTTTGGGCAGGGACGGGAGACCCAGTACTTC. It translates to CASSFGQGRETQYF.

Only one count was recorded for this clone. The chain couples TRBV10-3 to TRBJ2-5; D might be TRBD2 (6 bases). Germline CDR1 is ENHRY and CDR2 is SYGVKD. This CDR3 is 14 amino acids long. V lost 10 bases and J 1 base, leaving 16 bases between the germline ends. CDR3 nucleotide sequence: TGTGCCACGGACGGAGGGCGCGCCCAAGAGACCCAGTACTTC. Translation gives CATDGGRAQETQYF.